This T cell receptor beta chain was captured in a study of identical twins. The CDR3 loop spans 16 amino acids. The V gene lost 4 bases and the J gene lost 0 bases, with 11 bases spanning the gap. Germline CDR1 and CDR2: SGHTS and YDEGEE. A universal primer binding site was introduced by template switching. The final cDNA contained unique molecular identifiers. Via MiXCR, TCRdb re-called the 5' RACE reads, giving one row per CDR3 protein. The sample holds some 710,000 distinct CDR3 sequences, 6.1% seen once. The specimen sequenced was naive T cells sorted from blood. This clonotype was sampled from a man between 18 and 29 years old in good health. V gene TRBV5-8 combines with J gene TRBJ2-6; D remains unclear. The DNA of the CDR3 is TGTGCCAGCAGCAGCTTTTTAAGCTCTGGGGCCAACGTCCTGACTTTC. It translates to CASSSFLSSGANVLTF.